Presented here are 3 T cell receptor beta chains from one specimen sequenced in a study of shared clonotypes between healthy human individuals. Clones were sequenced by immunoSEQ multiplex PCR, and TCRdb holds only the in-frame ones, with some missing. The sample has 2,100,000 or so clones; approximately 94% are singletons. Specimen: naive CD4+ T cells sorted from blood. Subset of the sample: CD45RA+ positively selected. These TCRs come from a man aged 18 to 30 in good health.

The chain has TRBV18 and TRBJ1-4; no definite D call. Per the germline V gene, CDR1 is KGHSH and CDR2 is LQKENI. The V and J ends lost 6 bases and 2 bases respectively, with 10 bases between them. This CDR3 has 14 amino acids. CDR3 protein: CASSLVGTNEKLFF. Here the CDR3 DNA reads TGTGCCAGCTCCCTAGTGGGGACTAATGAAAAACTGTTTTTT.

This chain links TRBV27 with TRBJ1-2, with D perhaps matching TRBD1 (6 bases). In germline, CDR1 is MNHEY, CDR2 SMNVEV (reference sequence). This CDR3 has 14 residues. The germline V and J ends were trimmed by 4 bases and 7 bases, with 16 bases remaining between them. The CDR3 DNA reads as TGTGCCAGCAGTTCAAATCCGGGGGCGCTTGGCTACACCTTC. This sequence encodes CASSSNPGALGYTF.

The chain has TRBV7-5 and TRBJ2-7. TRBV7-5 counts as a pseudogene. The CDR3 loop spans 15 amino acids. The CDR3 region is CARSLNGEGCYEQYF. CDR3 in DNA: TGTGCCAGAAGCTTAAACGGTGAAGGCTGCTACGAGCAGTACTTC.